This T cell receptor beta chain was found in a study of T cells in Graves' hyperthyroidism and ophthalmopathy. Study-wide points: The blood repertoire included most of the expanded thyroid clonotypes above 0.001.

Clinical symptoms, serum thyroxine and TRAb, thyroid ultrasound and orbital computed tomography together formed the diagnostic basis. Fresh 10 ml peripheral blood yielded PBMCs. V shed 4 bases, J shed 10 bases, and the junction held 11 bases outside the gene matches. The V gene's germline CDR1 is MGHDK and CDR2 SYGVNS. The length of the CDR3 is 14 residues. Using RNA transcripts as the source, TCR beta CDR3 regions were amplified. Carried out on the TCR CDR3, a first-round RT-PCR used the HTBI primer set. TCRdb re-derived calls from the multiplex PCR reads in MiXCR, one entry per CDR3 protein. The sample shows about 530,000 distinct CDR3 sequences, roughly a sixth of them seen only once. A remark on this clonotype: Its specificity is not known.

Sequenced material: blood. The source of this sequence is a woman aged 18-35 years with Graves' ophthalmopathy. The V and J genes are TRBV25-1 and TRBJ1-1; 8 bases map to TRBD1. The CDR3: CASSARGLSGGAFF. In DNA, the CDR3 is TGTGCCAGCAGTGCCAGGGGGCTTTCTGGAGGAGCTTTCTTT.